This TCR beta chain was sequenced during a study of T cell repertoires in cytomegalovirus infection. The CDR3 loop spans 18 amino acids. With 5 bases clipped from V and 8 bases from J, the junction kept 20 bases outside the gene matches. Germline CDR1 and CDR2: MNHEY and SMNVEV (reference sequence). In the case of this clonotype: Its antigen is unidentified.

MiXCR, applied by TCRdb to the reads, yields one record per CDR3 protein. Of hundreds of thousands of distinct CDR3 sequences in the sample, roughly 31% were seen once. This clonotype was obtained from a human donor in good health (CMV status not recorded). Some clones in this sample may be carry-over from other donors' samples. Material: cultured CD8+ T cells from PBMCs, obtained from culture after CMV antigen stimulation. The V gene is TRBV27, the J gene TRBJ2-4; 8 bases line up with TRBD1. In DNA form, the CDR3 reads TGTGCCAGCAGTCCGAAGGACAGGGCAAGGGGAGTTTTGGACATTCAGTACTTC. The encoded protein is CASSPKDRARGVLDIQYF.